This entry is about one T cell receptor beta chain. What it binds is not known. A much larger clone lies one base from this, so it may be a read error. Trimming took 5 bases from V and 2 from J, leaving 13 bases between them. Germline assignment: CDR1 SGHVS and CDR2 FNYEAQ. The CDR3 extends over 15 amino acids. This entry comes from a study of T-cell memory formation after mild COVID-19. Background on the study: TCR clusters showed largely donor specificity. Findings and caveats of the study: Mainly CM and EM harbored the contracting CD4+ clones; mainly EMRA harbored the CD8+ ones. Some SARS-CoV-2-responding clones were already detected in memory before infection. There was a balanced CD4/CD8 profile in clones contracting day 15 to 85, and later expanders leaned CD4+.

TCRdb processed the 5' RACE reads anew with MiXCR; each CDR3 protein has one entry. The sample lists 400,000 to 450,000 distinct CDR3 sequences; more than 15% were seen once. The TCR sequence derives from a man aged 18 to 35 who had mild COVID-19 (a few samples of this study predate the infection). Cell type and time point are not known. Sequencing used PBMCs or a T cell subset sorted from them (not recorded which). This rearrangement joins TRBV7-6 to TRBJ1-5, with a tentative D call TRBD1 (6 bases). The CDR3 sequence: CASSLGTWGNQPQHF. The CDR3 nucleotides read TGTGCCAGCAGCCTGGGGACATGGGGCAATCAGCCCCAGCATTTT.